Reported below is one T cell receptor (beta chain). Profiling relied on immunoSEQ multiplex PCR, and the TCRdb table lists in-frame clones only, not all of them. The table lists roughly 20,000 clones, just over 85% of them singletons, with roughly 3.6% in the top ten. This specimen comes from a study of PD-L1 blockade in urothelial cancer. Study background: Patients initiated atezolizumab around 2014 at 1,200 mg intravenously every 3 weeks. Between 0 and 3 prior chemotherapy regimens had been given to patients. Blood drawn 3 weeks (second dose) and 6 weeks after treatment start was analyzed. When blood samples were assessed, the median T cell count was about 140,000.

CDR1 and CDR2 from the germline V gene are SQVTM and ANQGSEA. The CDR3 length is 14 residues. The V and J ends lost 4 bases and 6 bases, in that order; junction bases with no gene match: 9. This sample comprised PBMCs, obtained around atezolizumab (anti-PD-L1) treatment. V and J are TRBV29-1 and TRBJ1-3; 7 bases are shared with TRBD1. This TCR came from a man aged 45 to 65 with urothelial cancer. CDR3 DNA sequence: TGCAGCGTTGTAGGAGGGGGCGCCCAAAACACCATATATTTT. Amino acids: CSVVGGGAQNTIYF.